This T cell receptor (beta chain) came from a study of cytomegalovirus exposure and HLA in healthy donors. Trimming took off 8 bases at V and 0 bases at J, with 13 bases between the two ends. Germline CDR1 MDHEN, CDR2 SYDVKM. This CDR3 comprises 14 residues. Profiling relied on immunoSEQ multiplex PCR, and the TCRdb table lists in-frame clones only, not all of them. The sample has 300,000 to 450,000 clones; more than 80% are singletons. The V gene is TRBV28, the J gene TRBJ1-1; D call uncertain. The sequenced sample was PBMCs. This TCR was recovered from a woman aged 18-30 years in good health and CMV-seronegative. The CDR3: CASGYTDLNTEAFF. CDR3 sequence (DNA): TGTGCCAGCGGTTATACAGATTTGAACACTGAAGCTTTCTTT. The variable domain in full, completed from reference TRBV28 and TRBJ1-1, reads DVKVTQSSRYLVKRTGEKVFLECVQDMDHENMFWYRQDPGLGLRLIYFSYDVKMKEKGDIPEGYSVSREKKERFSLILESASTNQTSMYLCASGYTDLNTEAFFGQGTRLTVV.